This T cell receptor (beta chain) was observed in a study of blood T cell repertoires in COVID-19. Study summary: COVID-19 samples, acute and convalescent, were from the United States, Italy and Spain.

V gave up 0 bases and J gave up 9 bases; unmatched junction bases: 5. The CDR3 covers 14 residues. CDR1 is SGDLS, CDR2 YYNGEE, per germline. As processed by the authors: How many nucleated cells were present was estimated from reference gene primer amplification. Method: immunoSEQ multiplex PCR; TCRdb's copy keeps in-frame clones and lacks some. V and J calls and clone size come straight from that table; D and trimming were deduced from the DNA. The repertoire has some 390,000 clones, 89% of them found once; the top ten carry 1.5% to 1.7%. This receptor was obtained from a woman aged 40 to 50 with COVID-19, enrolled during active disease. The sequencing sample was made of peripheral blood. J is TRBJ2-1 and V is TRBV9; 8 bases agree with TRBD2. The CDR3 DNA reads TGTGCCAGCAGCGTAGCCCCCCGGGAGGGTGAGCAGTTCTTC. Amino acid sequence: CASSVAPREGEQFF.